This TCR beta chain was captured by sequencing in a study of T cells after yellow fever vaccination. This CDR3 spans 20 amino acids. The junction had 17 bases not matched to a gene; V was cut back by 0 bases and J by 5 bases. The V gene's germline CDR1 is SGHRS and CDR2 YFSETQ. Of note for this clonotype: Antigen specificity is unknown.

Making TCR cDNA involved 5'RACE template switching, which added UMIs and a universal primer site. TCRdb called the 5' RACE reads again in MiXCR, with one record for every CDR3 protein. Of some 560,000 distinct CDR3 sequences in the sample, roughly 21% were seen once. Study-wide results and limits: The secondary response was weaker, and its peak arrived faster, on day 5 versus 15.

The origin of this receptor is a man between 25 and 39 years old who received the YFV17D yellow fever vaccine. The chain recombines TRBV5-1 with TRBJ2-3; 11 bases are a match to TRBD2. Sequencing was performed on PBMCs, taken 15 days after the yellow fever booster vaccination. CDR3 residues: CASSLAVSGRAQFRLDTQYF. In nucleotides, the CDR3 is TGCGCCAGCAGCTTGGCGGTTAGCGGGAGGGCTCAGTTCAGGCTAGATACGCAGTATTTT.